The 14 T cell receptor beta chains given below trace back to one sample, sequenced in a study of T cell responses to AZD1222 COVID-19 vaccine. The method was immunoSEQ multiplex PCR; TCRdb's version includes in-frame clones alone and lacks a portion of them. The sample yields about 94,000 clones, around 85% seen once. The sample consisted of peripheral blood, taken 28 days after the second AZD1222 dose. Every receptor here comes from an adult who received the AZD1222 COVID-19 vaccine.

J is TRBJ2-1 and V is TRBV27; D gene ambiguous. Germline V gives CDR1 MNHEY, CDR2 SMNVEV (reference sequence). There are 13 residues in the CDR3. Trimming shortened V by 3 bases and J by 0 bases, and 3 bases separated the two germline ends. The CDR3 reads CASSFHSYNEQFF. The DNA of the CDR3 is TGTGCCAGCAGTTTCCACTCCTACAATGAGCAGTTCTTC.

The chain is built from TRBV7-6 and TRBJ2-1; D possibly uses TRBD1 or TRBD2 (5 bases each). Germline V gene lookup returns CDR1 SGHVS and CDR2 FNYEAQ. V was clipped by 5 bases and J by 8 bases, with 16 bases between them. The CDR3 has 14 amino acids. CDR3 coding DNA: TGTGCCAGCAGCCCCCTAGGGGAGTGGGATGAGCAGTTCTTC. Its translation is CASSPLGEWDEQFF.

V gene TRBV7-9 combines with J gene TRBJ1-1, with a tentative D call TRBD1 (6 bases). The CDR3 extends over 15 amino acids. CDR1 and CDR2 from the germline V gene are SEHNR and FQNEAQ (reference sequence). Trimming shortened V by 1 base and J by 2 bases, and 11 bases separated the two germline ends. The CDR3 region has the DNA TGTGCCAGCAGCTTAGATGGGACACCTAACACTGAAGCTTTCTTT. As protein: CASSLDGTPNTEAFF.

Concerning this clone itself: Within the sample, other DNA sequences also encode this same CDR3. The V call is TRBV24-1, the J call TRBJ2-7, with unresolved D. Germline values: CDR1 KGHDR, CDR2 SFDVKD. The CDR3 covers 11 residues. Trimming pared 3 bases from V and 5 bases from J, leaving 4 bases between. The CDR3 DNA follows: TGTGCCACCAGTGATCTCAACGAGCAGTACTTC. Residues: CATSDLNEQYF.

The V gene is TRBV10-2, the J gene TRBJ1-3; tentatively, D is TRBD1 (6 bases). Germline CDR1 and CDR2: WSHSY and SAAADI. The CDR3 covers 13 residues. Trimming removed 6 bases from V and 4 bases from J, with 10 bases in between. The chain's CDR3 is CASRQGSGNTIYF. In DNA, the CDR3 is TGCGCCAGCAGACAGGGCTCCGGAAACACCATATATTTT.

The chain uses TRBV27 and TRBJ2-7; 7 nucleotides agree with TRBD2. This CDR3 is 15 amino acids long. The J segment lost 0 bases and the V segment lost 8 bases, leaving 10 bases of the junction unmatched. Germline lookup yields CDR1 MNHEY and CDR2 SMNVEV (reference sequence). The chain's CDR3 is CASARWGGNSYEQYF. The CDR3 DNA sequence: TGTGCCAGCGCCCGTTGGGGGGGTAACTCCTACGAGCAGTACTTC.

The chain is built from TRBV10-1 and TRBJ1-3, with 9 bases that match TRBD1. V dropped 4 bases and J dropped 4; count of bases not matched to a gene: 2. The CDR3 consists of 14 residues. Per germline, CDR1 WNHNN and CDR2 SYGVQD (reference sequence). The DNA for the CDR3 is TGCGCCAGCAGTGCCGGGACAGGGGGAAACACCATATATTTT. It encodes CASSAGTGGNTIYF.

This clone was counted only a few times. This chain joins TRBV19 and TRBJ1-5; no clear D. The germline V and J ends were trimmed by 9 bases and 3 bases, with 15 bases remaining between them. The CDR3 length is 14 residues. Germline V lookup: CDR1 LNHDA, CDR2 SQIVND (reference sequence). The CDR3 bases are TGTGCCAGCACCGTTTCCTTAACCAATCAGCCCCAGCATTTT. Protein product: CASTVSLTNQPQHF.

This chain links TRBV7-3 with TRBJ2-3; tentatively, D is TRBD1 or TRBD2 (5 bases each). The length of the CDR3 is 15 residues. Germline CDR1 SGHTA, CDR2 FQGTGA. Trimming removed 0 bases at V and 8 bases at J, with 15 bases between. The CDR3: CASSLTGTPEGTQYF. The CDR3 DNA follows: TGTGCCAGCAGCTTAACGGGGACGCCCGAGGGTACGCAGTATTTT.

Of note for this clone: The same CDR3 arises from other DNA sequences in this sample as well. The CDR3 region has the DNA TGCAGCGTTTATACAGGATACTACGAGCAGTACTTC. Translation: CSVYTGYYEQYF. The chain has TRBV29-1 and TRBJ2-7; TRBD1 might be the D (5 bases). Germline V gene sequence: CDR1 SQVTM, CDR2 ANQGSEA. The CDR3 spans 12 residues. The V end lost 5 bases, the J end lost 3 bases, and 11 bases lay between the germline ends.

This rearrangement joins TRBV12-3 or TRBV12-4 to TRBJ2-3; D gene uncertain. Trimming took off 3 bases at V and 6 bases at J, with 7 bases between the two ends. This CDR3 region has 12 residues. CDR3 sequence (DNA): TGTGCCAGCAGTTTGAGGCGCGATACGCAGTATTTT. Translated: CASSLRRDTQYF.

The chain has TRBV13 and TRBJ2-5; TRBD1 matches 8 bases. The CDR3 spans 19 residues. The trim removed 1 base at V and 7 bases at J, leaving 20 bases unmatched. From germline, CDR1 is PRHDT and CDR2 FYEKMQ (reference sequence). The chain's CDR3 is CASSLATRGQGRSRGTQYF. The DNA for the CDR3 is TGTGCCAGCAGCTTAGCCACCCGTGGACAGGGCCGATCGCGAGGGACCCAGTACTTC.

This clone was detected once. The chain is built from TRBV19 and TRBJ2-7, with D unclear. Deletions cut 2 bases from V and 3 bases from J, with 11 bases between. Germline V gene data show CDR1 as LNHDA and CDR2 as SQIVND (reference sequence). This CDR3 has 14 residues. The CDR3 protein is CASSITQGSYEQYF. CDR3 DNA: TGTGCCAGTAGTATAACGCAAGGCAGCTACGAGCAGTACTTC.

The chain is built from TRBV18 and TRBJ2-1; D not certain. CDR1 KGHSH and CDR2 LQKENI come from the germline V gene. The ends were cut back, 1 base at V and 8 bases at J, with 18 bases in the middle. CDR3 length: 16 residues. This chain's CDR3 is CASSPRLSPQVDEQFF. For the CDR3, the DNA is TGTGCCAGCTCACCACGCCTCTCCCCCCAGGTTGATGAGCAGTTCTTC.